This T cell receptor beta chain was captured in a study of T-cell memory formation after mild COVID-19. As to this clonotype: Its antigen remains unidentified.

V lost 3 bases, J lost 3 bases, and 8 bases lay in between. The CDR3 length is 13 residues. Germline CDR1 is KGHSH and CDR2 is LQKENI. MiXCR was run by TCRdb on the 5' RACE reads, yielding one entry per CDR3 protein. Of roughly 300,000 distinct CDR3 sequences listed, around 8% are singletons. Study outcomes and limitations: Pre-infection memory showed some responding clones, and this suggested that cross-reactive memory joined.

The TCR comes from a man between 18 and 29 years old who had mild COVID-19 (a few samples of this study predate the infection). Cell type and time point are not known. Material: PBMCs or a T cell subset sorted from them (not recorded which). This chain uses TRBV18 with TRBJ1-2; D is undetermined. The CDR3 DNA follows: TGTGCCAGCTCACCGTGGCAGGACTATGGCTACACCTTC. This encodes CASSPWQDYGYTF.